This T cell receptor (beta chain) was documented in a study of cytomegalovirus exposure and HLA in healthy donors. Looking at the study overall: Most genotyped donors, around four fifths of 350 to 500, had Caucasian-associated genetic ancestry.

V was shortened by 4 bases and J by 3 bases, with 17 bases between the two germline ends. This CDR3 is 16 amino acids long. The germline V gene has CDR1 MNHEY and CDR2 SVGAGI. PCR used 60 Vbeta primers and 13 Jbeta primers. Original methodology: In a later analysis, of roughly 83 million unique beta chains, some 10 million appeared in at least two donors. TCRdb keeps only in-frame clones here, not all; method: immunoSEQ multiplex PCR. V, J and clone size reflect that table, while D and trimming were determined from the DNA. The profile shows approximately 140,000 clones, nearly 85% of them singletons.

The TCR was taken from a boy between 10 and 17 years old in good health and CMV-seronegative. The sequencing sample was made of PBMCs. V and J are TRBV6-5 and TRBJ2-3; D is possibly TRBD1 (7 bases). CDR3 nucleotides: TGTGCCAGCAGTTCCCCGGCCAGGGGGGAGACAGATACGCAGTATTTT. This codes for CASSSPARGETDTQYF.